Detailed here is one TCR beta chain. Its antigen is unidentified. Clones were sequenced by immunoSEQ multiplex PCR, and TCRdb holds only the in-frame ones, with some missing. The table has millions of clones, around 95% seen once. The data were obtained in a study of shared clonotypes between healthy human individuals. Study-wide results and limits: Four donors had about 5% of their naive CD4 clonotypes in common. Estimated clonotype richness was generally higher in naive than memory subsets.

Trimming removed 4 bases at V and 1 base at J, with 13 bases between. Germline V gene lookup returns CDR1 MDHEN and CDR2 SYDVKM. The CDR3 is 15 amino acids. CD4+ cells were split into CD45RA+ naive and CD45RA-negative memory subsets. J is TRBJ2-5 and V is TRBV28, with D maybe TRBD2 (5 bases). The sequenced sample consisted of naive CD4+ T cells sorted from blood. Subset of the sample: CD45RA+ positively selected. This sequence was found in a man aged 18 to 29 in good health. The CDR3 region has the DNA TGTGCCAGCAGTTCCCAGCGGCCACCCCAAGAGACCCAGTACTTC. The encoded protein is CASSSQRPPQETQYF.